This T cell receptor (beta chain) is drawn from a study of blood T cell repertoires in COVID-19. At the level of the study: Whether acute or convalescent, the COVID-19 samples came from the United States, Italy and Spain.

Germline CDR1 reads LGHDT; CDR2 reads YNNKEL (reference sequence). J lost 7 bases, V lost 3 bases, and 13 bases had no gene match. CDR3 length: 16 residues. Methods used by the authors: Nucleated cell number was recorded as an estimate derived from reference gene primer amplification. The protocol was immunoSEQ multiplex PCR, while the TCRdb copy is restricted to in-frame clones and leaves out a portion. V, J and clone size are taken as reported in that table, and D and trimming were inferred from the DNA itself. The top ten hold approximately 5% of the sample, which has around 58,000 clones, roughly 85% seen once.

Sequenced: peripheral blood. The chain uses TRBV3-1 (or the pseudogene TRBV3-2) and TRBJ1-2; TRBD1 matches 8 bases. This receptor was taken from a human donor in a cohort sampled during active COVID-19. The CDR3 DNA is TGTGCCAGCAGCCAGTACATCGACAGGGGAAGAGGTGGCTACACCTTC. The encoded protein is CASSQYIDRGRGGYTF.